A single sample gave rise to the 3 T cell receptor beta chains below, sequenced in a study of blood T cell repertoires in COVID-19. The assay was immunoSEQ multiplex PCR, and TCRdb's table has in-frame clones only and misses some. The table lists some 120,000 clones, 80% of them singletons. Material: peripheral blood. These receptors came from a human donor in a cohort sampled during active COVID-19.

The CDR3 is CASSLLAVLTDTQYF. The CDR3 DNA reads as TGTGCCAGCTCACTGTTAGCGGTACTCACAGATACGCAGTATTTT. The chain combines TRBV18 with TRBJ2-3, with a weak D call TRBD2 (6 bases). Looked up from germline, CDR1 is KGHSH and CDR2 is LQKENI. The V end was cut by 4 bases, the J end by 2 bases, with 13 bases between. This CDR3 is 15 amino acids long.

This clone was seen a handful of times. V and J are TRBV9 and TRBJ2-3, with D tentatively TRBD1 (5 bases). V shed 0 bases and J shed 2 bases, with 10 bases lying between them. Germline V lookup: CDR1 SGDLS, CDR2 YYNGEE. This CDR3 region has 15 residues. The CDR3: CASSVDQGPTDTQYF. The CDR3 bases are TGTGCCAGCAGCGTAGATCAGGGCCCCACAGATACGCAGTATTTT.

The V call is TRBV7-8, the J call TRBJ1-5; D possibly corresponds to TRBD1 (6 bases). The germline V and J ends were trimmed by 0 bases and 4 bases, with 13 bases remaining between them. The V gene's germline CDR1 is SGHVS and CDR2 FQNEAQ. The CDR3 has 16 amino acids. The CDR3 loop is CASSLAYREPNQPQHF. For the CDR3, the DNA is TGTGCCAGCAGCTTAGCCTACAGGGAGCCGAATCAGCCCCAGCATTTT.